Below, 27 T cell receptor beta chains from the same sample are listed, as sequenced in a study of metastatic and nonmetastatic thyroid tumors. The entire patient cohort was treatment-naive prior to thyroid surgery. TCRdb re-called the PCR reads through MiXCR. The sample has roughly 18,000 clones; 30% to 40% are singletons. Material: tumor tissue. The receptors come from a female donor with papillary thyroid cancer or a benign thyroid nodule (not recorded which). Some clones in this sample may be carry-over from other donors' samples.

This clone was observed once. The CDR3 nucleotides read TGCGCCAGCAGCTTGGCGCAAAATCAGCCCCAGCATTTT. Residues: CASSLAQNQPQHF. V gene TRBV5-1 combines with J gene TRBJ1-5; D is ambiguous. This CDR3 contains 13 residues. Germline-derived CDR1 and CDR2 are SGHRS and YFSETQ. V shed 0 bases and J shed 4 bases, with 5 bases lying between them.

V is TRBV6-2 or TRBV6-3 and J is TRBJ1-5; no firm D call. The CDR3 length is 12 residues. Trimming pared 9 bases from V and 0 bases from J, leaving 6 bases between. Germline CDR1 MNHEY, CDR2 SVGEGT. The CDR3 DNA reads TGTGCCAGTACAGATAGCAATCAGCCCCAGCATTTT. Amino acids: CASTDSNQPQHF.

This clone has more than one count but fewer than ten. This may be a read error: a much more frequent sequence differs by one nucleotide. This sample also contains other DNA sequences that code for the same CDR3. This chain joins TRBV10-3 and TRBJ2-2; D not certain. The CDR3 runs 12 residues. Germline loops: CDR1 ENHRY, CDR2 SYGVKD. The CDR3 here is CAISEDTGELFF. The CDR3 DNA follows: TGTGCCATCAGTGAGGACACAGGGGAGCTGTTTTTT.

The gene calls are TRBV16 and TRBJ1-2, with 9 bases matching TRBD1. Trimming at V came to 0 bases and at J to 3 bases, leaving 5 bases not matched to a gene. Germline-derived CDR1 and CDR2 are KGHSY and FQNENV. There are 16 residues in the CDR3. CDR3 region: CASSQSWTGEDYGYTF. The CDR3 DNA sequence: TGTGCCAGCAGCCAATCTTGGACAGGGGAGGACTATGGCTACACCTTC.

The chain employs TRBV19 and TRBJ2-2; 8 nucleotides line up with TRBD2. The CDR3 loop spans 16 amino acids. CDR1 is LNHDA, CDR2 SQIVND, per germline (reference sequence). V shed 3 bases and J 0 bases; nucleotides not matched to a gene: 3. CDR3 region: CASSITSGPNTGELFF. As DNA, the CDR3 is TGTGCCAGTAGTATCACTAGCGGCCCGAACACCGGGGAGCTGTTTTTT.

This clone was counted a single time. One end of the junction varies from germline; a read error may be responsible. The V call is TRBV20-1, the J call TRBJ1-1, with a possible D match to TRBD1 (6 bases). This CDR3 contains 14 residues. CDR1 is DFQATT, CDR2 SNEGSKA, per germline (reference sequence). This chain's CDR3 is CSTTGGRANTEDFF. The CDR3 DNA sequence: TGCAGTACGACAGGAGGCAGAGCCAACACTGAAGATTTCTTT.

This chain uses TRBV27 with TRBJ1-4; a possible D gene is TRBD1 (5 bases). Trimming left V 0 bases short and J 15 bases short, with 17 bases between. The germline V gene encodes CDR1 MNHEY and CDR2 SMNVEV (reference sequence). The CDR3 is 14 residues long. The CDR3: CASSLSYNSGNLFF. In nucleotides, the CDR3 is TGTGCCAGCAGTTTATCGTATAATTCAGGGAATTTGTTTTTT.

This chain connects TRBV4-1 to TRBJ1-2; D perhaps matches TRBD1 (5 bases). Germline loops: CDR1 MGHRA, CDR2 YSYEKL. The V end lost 0 bases, the J end lost 0 bases, and 8 bases lay between the germline ends. This CDR3 spans 15 amino acids. In DNA, the CDR3 is TGCGCCAGCAGCCAAGAACAGGCAACTAACTATGGCTACACCTTC. This translates into CASSQEQATNYGYTF.

The chain recombines TRBV19 with TRBJ1-5; 8 nucleotides align to TRBD1. CDR1 and CDR2 from the germline V gene are LNHDA and SQIVND (reference sequence). V shed 3 bases and J 3 bases; nucleotides not matched to a gene: 4. CDR3 size: 15 residues. The CDR3 sequence is CASSIGQGLNQPQHF. The CDR3 nucleotides read TGTGCCAGTAGTATTGGACAGGGCCTCAATCAGCCCCAGCATTTT.

V usage is TRBV7-9 and J usage is TRBJ2-7, with D tentatively TRBD2 (7 bases). Trimming took 5 bases from V and 6 from J, leaving 17 bases between them. Germline V gene data show CDR1 as SEHNR and CDR2 as FQNEAQ (reference sequence). This CDR3 has 14 amino acids. This CDR3 is CASSPGAGEREQYF. The CDR3 nucleotides read TGTGCCAGCAGCCCAGGGGCGGGAGAACGCGAGCAGTACTTC.

The chain is built from TRBV12-3 or TRBV12-4 and TRBJ1-2; the D gene is possibly TRBD1 (6 bases). With 5 bases removed from V and 3 bases from J, the gap between germline ends came to 10 bases. This CDR3 is 13 amino acids long. CDR3 DNA: TGTGCCAGCAGTCCCGGGACATACTATGGCTACACCTTC. Residues: CASSPGTYYGYTF.

The rearrangement links TRBV2 to TRBJ1-2, with unresolved D. Trimming stripped 7 bases from V and 8 bases from J, with 14 bases between. The CDR3 sequence is 12 residues long. Germline assignment: CDR1 SNHLY and CDR2 FYNNEI. CDR3 sequence (DNA): TGTGCCAGCACCCAATCGGATACGGGCTACACCTTC. Its translation: CASTQSDTGYTF.

Only a few counts were recorded for this clone. The rearrangement uses TRBV6-5 and TRBJ2-7; 9 nucleotides align to TRBD2. The CDR3 has 18 residues. Germline CDR1 reads MNHEY; CDR2 reads SVGAGI. V was clipped by 0 bases and J by 0 bases; unmatched bases: 9. The CDR3: CASSYSFGGRASSYEQYF. Written as DNA, the CDR3 is TGTGCCAGCAGTTACTCGTTCGGCGGGAGGGCCAGCTCCTACGAGCAGTACTTC.

The chain employs TRBV6-1 and TRBJ2-3, with D perhaps matching TRBD1 or TRBD2 (5 bases each). The CDR3 is made up of 14 amino acids. Per germline, CDR1 MNHNS and CDR2 SASEGT. V lost 5 bases, J lost 2 bases, and 11 bases lay in between. CDR3 in amino acids: CASSRDRFTDTQYF. Written as DNA, the CDR3 is TGTGCCAGCAGTCGGGACCGCTTCACAGATACGCAGTATTTT.

The chain links TRBV6-1 to TRBJ1-3, with D unclear. The CDR3 consists of 15 residues. Germline V gene sequence: CDR1 MNHNS, CDR2 SASEGT. Trimming removed 1 base at V and 3 bases at J, with 10 bases between. The chain's CDR3 is CASSEERTGGNTIYF. The CDR3 DNA reads TGTGCCAGCAGTGAAGAAAGGACGGGTGGAAACACCATATATTTT.

V is TRBV3-1 and J is TRBJ1-3; D remains ambiguous. Trimming stripped 4 bases from V and 3 bases from J, with 16 bases between. This CDR3 has 16 amino acids. The germline CDR1 and CDR2 sequences are LGHDT and YNNKEL (reference sequence). The CDR3 region is CASSPSGRWYGNTIYF. The DNA for the CDR3 is TGTGCCAGCAGCCCGTCGGGCAGGTGGTATGGAAACACCATATATTTT.

The J gene is TRBJ2-2, the V gene TRBV20-1, with D possibly TRBD2 on 6 matching bases. V was clipped by 6 bases and J by 5 bases, with 10 bases between them. Germline values: CDR1 DFQATT, CDR2 SNEGSKA (reference sequence). The CDR3 covers 12 residues. Here the CDR3 reads CSAGGPTGELFF. Here the CDR3 DNA reads TGCAGTGCGGGGGGTCCGACCGGGGAGCTGTTTTTT.

The chain couples TRBV20-1 to TRBJ2-2; 7 nucleotides agree with TRBD1. Per the germline V gene, CDR1 is DFQATT and CDR2 is SNEGSKA (reference sequence). The CDR3 contains 15 residues. V dropped 3 bases and J dropped 3; count of bases not matched to a gene: 7. CDR3 coding DNA: TGCAGTGCTAGTGGACAGGATACTTACACCGGGGAGCTGTTTTTT. Amino acid sequence: CSASGQDTYTGELFF.

The chain joins TRBV18 to TRBJ2-7, with a weak D call TRBD2 (6 bases). Trimming pared 0 bases from V and 6 bases from J, leaving 12 bases between. Germline CDR1 reads KGHSH; CDR2 reads LQKENI. The CDR3 covers 14 residues. The CDR3 sequence is CASSPPGLPGEQYF. DNA of the CDR3: TGTGCCAGCTCACCACCGGGACTCCCGGGCGAGCAGTACTTC.

The V and J genes are TRBV5-1 and TRBJ1-1, with 7 bases that match TRBD1. The V and J ends lost 0 bases and 1 base, in that order; junction bases with no gene match: 3. Per germline, CDR1 SGHRS and CDR2 YFSETQ. CDR3 length: 15 residues. CDR3 coding DNA: TGCGCCAGCAGCTTGGGACAGGGCTCGAACACTGAAGCTTTCTTT. Residues: CASSLGQGSNTEAFF.

In its sample, this clone was seen many times. The chain has TRBV3-1 and TRBJ2-1; D is uncertain. Trimming shortened V by 3 bases and J by 3 bases, and 15 bases separated the two germline ends. The CDR3 has 16 amino acids. The germline CDR1 and CDR2 sequences are LGHDT and YNNKEL (reference sequence). DNA of the CDR3: TGTGCCAGCAGCCACACTGGAGTAGCCGGCTACAATGAGCAGTTCTTC. It encodes CASSHTGVAGYNEQFF.

The table lists this clone with a few counts. The V gene is TRBV12-3 or TRBV12-4, the J gene TRBJ2-5, with 8 bases fitting TRBD2. The CDR3 length is 14 residues. J gave up 5 bases and V 6 bases, and 8 bases lay outside the gene matches. CDR3 sequence (DNA): TGTGCCAGCAGCACGGGGGGGGCCGATGAGACCCAGTACTTC. Encoded protein: CASSTGGADETQYF.

Relative to its sample, this clone is medium-sized (0.01 to 0.1%). The V gene is TRBV20-1, the J gene TRBJ1-1; possible D gene TRBD1, 5 bases. The germline gives CDR1 DFQATT, CDR2 SNEGSKA (reference sequence). CDR3 length: 15 amino acids. Deletions cut 3 bases from V and 0 bases from J, with 14 bases between. The CDR3 is CSAREPTAMNTEAFF. In nucleotides, the CDR3 is TGCAGTGCTAGGGAACCGACAGCCATGAACACTGAAGCTTTCTTT.

Sample share makes this clone medium-sized. The genes are TRBV5-8 and TRBJ2-1; tentatively, D is TRBD1 (6 bases). The CDR3 is 14 amino acids. Trimming took off 3 bases at V and 7 bases at J, with 14 bases between the two ends. Germline values: CDR1 SGHTS, CDR2 YDEGEE. CDR3 residues: CASSSTGTINEQFF. The CDR3, as DNA: TGTGCCAGCAGCTCCACCGGGACAATTAATGAGCAGTTCTTC.

The chain joins TRBV24-1 to TRBJ2-1; D might be TRBD1 or TRBD2, each matching 5 bases. Germline CDR1 and CDR2: KGHDR and SFDVKD. Trimming removed 1 base from V and 2 bases from J, with 11 bases in between. The CDR3 sequence is 16 residues long. CDR3 in DNA: TGTGCCACCAGTGATTTTGGGACCGCGACCTACAATGAGCAGTTCTTC. This codes for CATSDFGTATYNEQFF.

The table lists this clone with a few counts. The chain links TRBV6-2 or TRBV6-3 to TRBJ2-7; D call uncertain. The CDR3 spans 12 residues. Germline-derived CDR1 and CDR2 are MNHEY and SVGEGT. V was trimmed by 2 bases and J by 4 bases, leaving 6 bases between them. The CDR3 protein is CASSYPQYEQYF. As DNA, the CDR3 is TGTGCCAGCAGTTACCCCCAATACGAGCAGTACTTC.

This clone appeared a few times. CDR3 residues: CATSDVGNNQPQHF. CDR3 DNA: TGTGCCACCAGTGATGTAGGGAACAATCAGCCCCAGCATTTT. The J gene is TRBJ1-5, the V gene TRBV24-1; D is uncertain. Trimming took off 3 bases at V and 3 bases at J, with 8 bases between the two ends. CDR1 and CDR2 from the germline V gene are KGHDR and SFDVKD. This CDR3 spans 14 amino acids.